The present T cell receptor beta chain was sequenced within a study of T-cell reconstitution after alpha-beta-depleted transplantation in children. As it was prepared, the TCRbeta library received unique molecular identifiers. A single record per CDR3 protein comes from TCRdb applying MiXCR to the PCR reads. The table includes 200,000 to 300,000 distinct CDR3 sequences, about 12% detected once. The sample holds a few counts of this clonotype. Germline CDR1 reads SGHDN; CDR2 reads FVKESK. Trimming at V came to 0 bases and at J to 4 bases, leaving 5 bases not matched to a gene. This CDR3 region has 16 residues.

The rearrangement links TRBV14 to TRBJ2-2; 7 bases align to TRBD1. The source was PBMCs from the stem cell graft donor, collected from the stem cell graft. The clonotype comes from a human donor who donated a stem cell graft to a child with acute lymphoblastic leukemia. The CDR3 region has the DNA TGTGCCAGCAGCCAAGATATGACAGGGACCACCGGGGAGCTGTTTTTT. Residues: CASSQDMTGTTGELFF.